The 16 T cell receptor beta chains below all came from one sample that was sequenced in a study of cytomegalovirus exposure and HLA in healthy donors. PCR involved 60 Vbeta and 13 Jbeta primers. Clones were read by immunoSEQ multiplex PCR, and TCRdb kept only the in-frame ones, dropping some. The sample lists some 96,000 clones; approximately 76% were seen once. Specimen: PBMCs. The receptor source for this set is a man aged 35 to 55 in good health and CMV-seronegative.

The genes are TRBV28 and TRBJ1-3; TRBD1 is a possible D gene (5 bases). Between the trimmed V and J ends, which lost 1 base and 2 bases, there was a span of 15 bases. This CDR3 comprises 17 residues. Germline V gives CDR1 MDHEN, CDR2 SYDVKM. The CDR3 region has the DNA TGTGCCAGCAGTTTATTTCGTATGGGGGGGGCTGGAAACACCATATATTTT. It yields the protein CASSLFRMGGAGNTIYF. Complete variable domain (other parts from reference TRBV28 and TRBJ1-3): DVKVTQSSRYLVKRTGEKVFLECVQDMDHENMFWYRQDPGLGLRLIYFSYDVKMKEKGDIPEGYSVSREKKERFSLILESASTNQTSMYLCASSLFRMGGAGNTIYFGEGSWLTVV.

This clone has a handful of counts. Here the CDR3 reads CAWSDDPGLAGTPNTGELFF. Here the CDR3 DNA reads TGTGCCTGGAGCGACGACCCGGGACTAGCGGGGACACCGAACACCGGGGAGCTGTTTTTT. J is TRBJ2-2 and V is TRBV30; 13 bases fit TRBD2. The CDR3 is 20 amino acids. CDR1 GTSNPN and CDR2 SVGIG come from the germline V gene (reference sequence). With V trimmed by 3 bases and J by 0 bases, 13 bases remained unmatched.

This chain links TRBV4-1 with TRBJ2-7; the match to TRBD2 covers 7 bases. Trimming removed 0 bases from V and 3 bases from J; junction bases left unmatched: 8. The germline CDR1 and CDR2 sequences are MGHRA and YSYEKL. The CDR3 is 16 residues long. CDR3 bases: TGCGCCAGCAGCCAAGATGATAGGGAGGGTTTCTACGAGCAGTACTTC. This gives the protein CASSQDDREGFYEQYF.

This rearrangement joins TRBV4-1 to TRBJ1-6; 7 positions agree with TRBD1. J gave up 14 bases and V 3 bases, and 4 bases lay outside the gene matches. Germline assignment: CDR1 MGHRA and CDR2 YSYEKL. CDR3 length: 12 amino acids. The CDR3 region is CASSHGQETLHF. In nucleotides, the CDR3 is TGCGCCAGCAGCCACGGACAGGAGACCCTCCACTTT.

The chain uses TRBV25-1 and TRBJ1-3; no firm D call. The length of the CDR3 is 16 residues. V lost 3 bases, J lost 4 bases, and 16 bases lay in between. CDR1 and CDR2 from the germline V gene are MGHDK and SYGVNS. CDR3 protein: CASSDGGGQAGNTIYF. The DNA for the CDR3 is TGTGCCAGCAGTGATGGAGGAGGGCAGGCAGGAAACACCATATATTTT.

CDR3 sequence: CASSGSPTGSYEQYF. CDR3 nucleotide sequence: TGTGCCAGCAGTGGCAGCCCGACAGGGTCTTACGAGCAGTACTTC. The chain carries TRBV28 and TRBJ2-7, with 7 bases identical to TRBD1. In germline, CDR1 is MDHEN, CDR2 SYDVKM. The CDR3 runs 15 residues. J lost 4 bases, V lost 5 bases, and 11 bases had no gene match.

The chain couples TRBV7-2 to TRBJ2-5; D not resolved. The J call could be wrong; TRBJ2-7 is a better fit for the DNA end. This CDR3 spans 14 amino acids. Germline V lookup: CDR1 SGHTA, CDR2 FQGNSA. The CDR3 region has the DNA TGTGCCAGCAGCTTAGCGCGGAATTCCCACGAGCAGTACTTC. Residues: CASSLARNSHEQYF.

This clone was observed a handful of times. The V gene is TRBV29-1, the J gene TRBJ1-2; D is uncertain. The germline gives CDR1 SQVTM, CDR2 ANQGSEA. V gave up 5 bases and J gave up 0 bases, with 13 bases separating them. The length of the CDR3 is 14 residues. The CDR3 DNA is TGCAGCGTTCATTCCCCCGACACTAACTATGGCTACACCTTC. Translation: CSVHSPDTNYGYTF.

The chain joins TRBV30 to TRBJ2-1; TRBD1 aligns across 8 bases. CDR1 and CDR2 (germline): GTSNPN, SVGIG (reference sequence). J was trimmed by 9 bases and V by 2 bases; bases with no gene match: 21. The CDR3 extends over 18 amino acids. For the CDR3, the DNA is TGTGCCTGGAGTCCCGACAGGGGTTCGGCGGGGAGTAGGGGTGAGCAGTTCTTC. Protein: CAWSPDRGSAGSRGEQFF.

About this clone: The identical CDR3 is also encoded by other nucleotide sequences in the sample. The chain combines TRBV11-3 with TRBJ2-1; TRBD1 matches at 10 bases. The CDR3 has 17 amino acids. Germline V gene sequence: CDR1 SGHNT, CDR2 YENEEA. J gave up 2 bases and V 4 bases, and 8 bases lay outside the gene matches. CDR3 amino acids: CASSSDRGTGAYNEQFF. DNA for the CDR3: TGTGCCAGCAGCTCAGATCGCGGGACAGGGGCCTACAATGAGCAGTTCTTC.

The CDR3, as DNA: TGTGCCAGCAGTTATCAGGGGGCGACAGATACGCAGTATTTT. It codes for CASSYQGATDTQYF. This chain uses TRBV6-5 with TRBJ2-3, with TRBD1 matching over 8 bases. The CDR3 length is 14 residues. Germline assignment: CDR1 MNHEY and CDR2 SVGAGI. J gave up 3 bases and V 3 bases, and 2 bases lay outside the gene matches.

The V gene is TRBV5-1, the J gene TRBJ2-5; 10 bases match TRBD2. The CDR3 runs to 16 residues. The J segment lost 7 bases and the V segment lost 0 bases, leaving 9 bases of the junction unmatched. Per germline, CDR1 SGHRS and CDR2 YFSETQ. CDR3 sequence reads: CASSLASGGAQSTQYF. The CDR3 DNA reads TGCGCCAGCAGCTTGGCTAGCGGGGGCGCACAGTCGACCCAGTACTTC.

V gene TRBV5-1 combines with J gene TRBJ1-1, with D possibly TRBD1 on 5 matching bases. Germline V CDR1 and CDR2: SGHRS, YFSETQ. The CDR3 extends over 14 amino acids. V shed 0 bases and J shed 4 bases, with 10 bases lying between them. In DNA form, the CDR3 reads TGCGCCAGCAGCTTGGGAAGGGGAGGCACTGAAGCTTTCTTT. Amino acid sequence: CASSLGRGGTEAFF.

Comments on this clone: At one end the junction does not follow the germline gene, possibly because of a read error. CDR3 nucleotide sequence: TGTTCCAGCAGCCCGACTAGCGGAGGAGTACAAGAGACCCAGTACTTC. It is translated as CSSSPTSGGVQETQYF. The J gene is TRBJ2-5, the V gene TRBV7-9; TRBD2 aligns across 9 bases. Germline values: CDR1 SEHNR, CDR2 FQNEAQ (reference sequence). The CDR3 is made up of 16 amino acids.

The chain is built from TRBV5-4 and TRBJ2-7; TRBD2 matches at 10 bases. The CDR3 is 14 residues long. The J segment lost 4 bases and the V segment lost 6 bases, leaving 7 bases of the junction unmatched. The germline gives CDR1 SGHNT, CDR2 YYREEE (reference sequence). Here the CDR3 DNA reads TGTGCCAGCAACCCTAGCGGGAGTTATTACGAGCAGTACTTC. This codes for CASNPSGSYYEQYF.

This chain links TRBV18 with TRBJ2-5; maybe TRBD1 (5 bases). The germline V gene has CDR1 KGHSH and CDR2 LQKENI. Trimming shortened V by 2 bases and J by 4 bases, and 8 bases separated the two germline ends. The CDR3 consists of 13 residues. The CDR3 is CASSPIRGETQYF. CDR3 sequence (DNA): TGTGCCAGCTCACCAATAAGGGGAGAGACCCAGTACTTC.